The rows below give T cell receptor beta chains drawn from one sample of a study of blood T cells in healthy people across ages. MiXCR was run by TCRdb on the 5' RACE reads, yielding one entry per CDR3 protein. The sample lists about 570,000 distinct CDR3 sequences, approximately 27% occurring once. The sequenced sample was blood. The source is a woman in her seventies in good health. The CDR3 runs from the conserved cysteine through the conserved F or W. Fields, in order: J gene, D gene, V gene, clone size, CDR3 protein, CDR3 DNA. D genes are given only for firm matches. Where a row states a size, it is once, few, many or the class of an expanded clone; other rows omit it.

J gene: TRBJ2-7
D gene: TRBD1
V gene: TRBV6-2/TRBV6-3
clone size: NA
CDR3 protein: CASSAGGYYSYEQYF
CDR3 DNA: TGTGCCAGCAGTGCAGGGGGTTACTACTCCTACGAGCAGTACTTC

J gene: TRBJ1-3
D gene: NA
V gene: TRBV7-6
clone size: few
CDR3 protein: CASSLTGNGNTIYF
CDR3 DNA: TGTGCCAGCAGCCTAACAGGGAATGGAAACACCATATATTTT

J gene: TRBJ2-5
D gene: TRBD2
V gene: TRBV7-2
clone size: many
CDR3 protein: CASSFYSGGPREETQYF
CDR3 DNA: TGTGCCAGCAGCTTTTATAGCGGGGGCCCACGAGAAGAGACCCAGTACTTC

J gene: TRBJ2-3
D gene: NA
V gene: TRBV29-1
clone size: few
CDR3 protein: CSVVGVRGTDTQYF
CDR3 DNA: TGCAGCGTGGTAGGGGTTCGTGGCACAGATACGCAGTATTTT

J gene: TRBJ2-7
D gene: NA
V gene: TRBV3-1
clone size: NA
CDR3 protein: CASSHLQVNEQYF
CDR3 DNA: TGTGCCAGCAGCCACCTACAGGTTAACGAGCAGTACTTC

J gene: TRBJ2-7
D gene: NA
V gene: TRBV20-1
clone size: NA
CDR3 protein: CSAMPRDGSYEQYF
CDR3 DNA: TGCAGTGCTATGCCTCGGGACGGATCCTACGAGCAGTACTTC

J gene: TRBJ1-1
D gene: NA
V gene: TRBV12-5
clone size: NA
CDR3 protein: CASGLRQISGLNTEAFF
CDR3 DNA: TGTGCTAGTGGTTTGCGCCAGATTAGTGGCCTGAACACTGAAGCTTTCTTT

J gene: TRBJ2-1
D gene: TRBD2
V gene: TRBV7-2
clone size: NA
CDR3 protein: CASSLGPTSAYNEQFF
CDR3 DNA: TGTGCCAGCAGCTTAGGGCCGACTAGCGCTTACAATGAGCAGTTCTTC

J gene: TRBJ2-7
D gene: NA
V gene: TRBV20-1
clone size: few
CDR3 protein: CSAHGLLGSYEQYF
CDR3 DNA: TGCAGTGCCCATGGGCTCCTGGGGTCCTACGAGCAGTACTTC

J gene: TRBJ2-3
D gene: NA
V gene: TRBV20-1
clone size: NA
CDR3 protein: CSALTTGPSTDTQYF
CDR3 DNA: TGCAGTGCCTTGACCACGGGGCCTAGCACAGATACGCAGTATTTT

J gene: TRBJ2-5
D gene: NA
V gene: TRBV20-1
clone size: NA
CDR3 protein: CSARDFSQETQYF
CDR3 DNA: TGCAGTGCTAGAGATTTCAGCCAAGAGACCCAGTACTTC

J gene: TRBJ1-6
D gene: NA
V gene: TRBV20-1
clone size: NA
CDR3 protein: CSAREESGYNSPLHF
CDR3 DNA: TGCAGTGCTAGAGAGGAATCCGGGTATAATTCACCCCTCCACTTT

J gene: TRBJ2-4
D gene: NA
V gene: TRBV29-1
clone size: many
CDR3 protein: CSVEPPGVAKNIQYF
CDR3 DNA: TGCAGCGTTGAACCACCAGGGGTAGCCAAAAACATTCAGTACTTC

J gene: TRBJ2-5
D gene: NA
V gene: TRBV27
clone size: many
CDR3 protein: CASSLSGDGPPQETQYF
CDR3 DNA: TGTGCCAGCAGTTTATCGGGCGATGGACCCCCGCAAGAGACCCAGTACTTC

J gene: TRBJ2-2
D gene: TRBD1
V gene: TRBV9
clone size: few
CDR3 protein: CASTSGRTGSVGELFF
CDR3 DNA: TGTGCCAGCACCTCTGGACGGACAGGGTCGGTCGGGGAGCTGTTTTTT

J gene: TRBJ2-7
D gene: NA
V gene: TRBV29-1
clone size: NA
CDR3 protein: CSVRGLREQYF
CDR3 DNA: TGCAGCGTTAGAGGCTTGAGGGAGCAGTACTTC

J gene: TRBJ2-1
D gene: TRBD1
V gene: TRBV7-3
clone size: NA
CDR3 protein: CASSTGQGALEQFF
CDR3 DNA: TGTGCCAGCAGCACGGGACAGGGGGCGCTTGAGCAGTTCTTC

J gene: TRBJ2-7
D gene: TRBD2
V gene: TRBV4-3
clone size: NA
CDR3 protein: CASSQVSAGGYYEQYF
CDR3 DNA: TGCGCCAGCAGCCAGGTATCCGCGGGGGGGTACTACGAGCAGTACTTC

J gene: TRBJ2-4
D gene: TRBD1
V gene: TRBV4-3
clone size: few
CDR3 protein: CASSPGQGANIQYF
CDR3 DNA: TGCGCCAGCAGCCCCGGACAGGGGGCGAACATTCAGTACTTC

J gene: TRBJ2-4
D gene: TRBD1
V gene: TRBV29-1
clone size: many
CDR3 protein: CSVAGQGKNIQYF
CDR3 DNA: TGCAGCGTAGCGGGACAGGGAAAAAACATTCAGTACTTC

J gene: TRBJ2-1
D gene: NA
V gene: TRBV6-1
clone size: NA
CDR3 protein: CASSEAQTKRNEQFF
CDR3 DNA: TGTGCCAGCAGTGAAGCTCAGACAAAGCGCAATGAGCAGTTCTTC

J gene: TRBJ2-3
D gene: NA
V gene: TRBV5-1
clone size: NA
CDR3 protein: CASSLGRGVVTDTQYF
CDR3 DNA: TGCGCCAGCAGCTTGGGCAGGGGCGTCGTAACAGATACGCAGTATTTT

J gene: TRBJ1-3
D gene: TRBD1
V gene: TRBV15
clone size: few
CDR3 protein: CATSSFRGPGNTIYF
CDR3 DNA: TGTGCCACCAGCAGTTTCAGGGGGCCTGGAAACACCATATATTTT

J gene: TRBJ1-6
D gene: TRBD1
V gene: TRBV20-1
clone size: NA
CDR3 protein: CSARAHNRGRLGSPLHF
CDR3 DNA: TGCAGTGCTAGAGCCCACAACAGGGGGCGTTTAGGGTCACCCCTCCACTTT

J gene: TRBJ1-1
D gene: NA
V gene: TRBV21-1
clone size: NA
CDR3 protein: CASSKGAPGGEMRTEAFF
CDR3 DNA: TGTGCCAGCAGCAAAGGGGCTCCAGGGGGCGAAATGAGGACTGAAGCTTTCTTT

J gene: TRBJ1-2
D gene: NA
V gene: TRBV25-1
clone size: few
CDR3 protein: CASSRGIHGYTF
CDR3 DNA: TGTGCCAGCAGCAGGGGTATTCATGGCTACACCTTC

J gene: TRBJ1-1
D gene: NA
V gene: TRBV7-2
clone size: NA
CDR3 protein: CASSATLNEAFF
CDR3 DNA: TGTGCCAGCAGCGCCACCCTTAATGAAGCTTTCTTT

J gene: TRBJ1-2
D gene: NA
V gene: TRBV5-1
clone size: NA
CDR3 protein: CASSLYRADYGYTF
CDR3 DNA: TGCGCCAGCAGCTTGTATCGGGCAGACTATGGCTACACCTTC

J gene: TRBJ1-6
D gene: TRBD1
V gene: TRBV5-1
clone size: NA
CDR3 protein: CASSSGGASPLHF
CDR3 DNA: TGCGCCAGCAGCTCAGGGGGTGCTTCACCCCTCCACTTT

J gene: TRBJ1-1
D gene: NA
V gene: TRBV4-3
clone size: few
CDR3 protein: CASSQDRAFTEAFF
CDR3 DNA: TGCGCCAGCAGCCAAGACAGGGCCTTCACTGAAGCTTTCTTT

J gene: TRBJ2-7
D gene: NA
V gene: TRBV7-9
clone size: NA
CDR3 protein: CASSLQGGDEQYF
CDR3 DNA: TGTGCCAGCAGCTTACAGGGTGGCGACGAGCAGTACTTC

J gene: TRBJ2-3
D gene: TRBD2
V gene: TRBV6-5
clone size: NA
CDR3 protein: CASSSGTSLDTQYF
CDR3 DNA: TGTGCCAGCAGCTCCGGGACTAGCCTCGATACGCAGTATTTT

J gene: TRBJ1-6
D gene: TRBD1
V gene: TRBV5-1
clone size: NA
CDR3 protein: CASGKGDRGNSSLHF
CDR3 DNA: TGCGCCAGCGGCAAAGGGGACAGGGGCAATTCATCCCTCCACTTT

J gene: TRBJ2-2
D gene: TRBD2
V gene: TRBV7-2
clone size: NA
CDR3 protein: CASSLAAQRGGLGTGELFF
CDR3 DNA: TGTGCCAGCAGCTTAGCGGCTCAGCGGGGGGGCCTGGGCACCGGGGAGCTGTTTTTT

J gene: TRBJ2-5
D gene: TRBD2
V gene: TRBV7-9
clone size: few
CDR3 protein: CASSFSGGATETQYF
CDR3 DNA: TGTGCCAGCAGCTTTAGCGGGGGCGCGACGGAGACCCAGTACTTC

J gene: TRBJ2-5
D gene: TRBD2
V gene: TRBV7-2
clone size: few
CDR3 protein: CASGSRGEETQYF
CDR3 DNA: TGTGCCAGCGGATCGCGGGGGGAAGAGACCCAGTACTTC

J gene: TRBJ1-1
D gene: NA
V gene: TRBV7-6
clone size: few
CDR3 protein: CASSPGTGQAFF
CDR3 DNA: TGTGCCAGCAGCCCAGGGACGGGGCAGGCTTTCTTT

J gene: TRBJ2-6
D gene: NA
V gene: TRBV29-1
clone size: NA
CDR3 protein: CSVELGYSGANVLTF
CDR3 DNA: TGCAGCGTTGAATTGGGGTACTCTGGGGCCAACGTCCTGACTTTC

J gene: TRBJ1-2
D gene: TRBD1
V gene: TRBV5-5
clone size: NA
CDR3 protein: CASSFGLSGTALYGYTF
CDR3 DNA: TGTGCCAGCAGCTTCGGACTCAGCGGGACAGCCCTCTATGGCTACACCTTC

J gene: TRBJ1-6
D gene: NA
V gene: TRBV7-3
clone size: NA
CDR3 protein: CASSKGLYNSPLHF
CDR3 DNA: TGTGCCAGCAGTAAGGGACTCTATAATTCACCCCTCCACTTT

J gene: TRBJ2-3
D gene: NA
V gene: TRBV20-1
clone size: NA
CDR3 protein: CSARDLLEIRGTDTQYF
CDR3 DNA: TGCAGTGCTAGAGATCTTCTTGAAATTAGGGGCACAGATACGCAGTATTTT

J gene: TRBJ2-7
D gene: NA
V gene: TRBV7-9
clone size: NA
CDR3 protein: CASSSLGGPRNEQYF
CDR3 DNA: TGTGCCAGCAGCTCCTTGGGGGGGCCACGGAACGAGCAGTACTTC

J gene: TRBJ1-2
D gene: TRBD1
V gene: TRBV29-1
clone size: NA
CDR3 protein: CSVGIQGIGYAF
CDR3 DNA: TGCAGCGTGGGGATACAGGGGATAGGCTACGCCTTC

J gene: TRBJ1-5
D gene: TRBD1
V gene: TRBV5-6
clone size: few
CDR3 protein: CASSSRGLVQPQHF
CDR3 DNA: TGTGCCAGCAGCTCGAGGGGGCTGGTTCAGCCCCAGCATTTT

J gene: TRBJ2-3
D gene: TRBD1
V gene: TRBV7-9
clone size: few
CDR3 protein: CASSPDRGKTDTQYF
CDR3 DNA: TGTGCCAGCAGCCCCGACAGGGGAAAAACAGATACGCAGTATTTT

J gene: TRBJ1-5
D gene: NA
V gene: TRBV11-2
clone size: many
CDR3 protein: CASSPGPNQPQHF
CDR3 DNA: TGTGCCAGCAGTCCCGGGCCGAATCAGCCCCAGCATTTT

J gene: TRBJ1-5
D gene: NA
V gene: TRBV24-1
clone size: few
CDR3 protein: CATSEGEDQPQHF
CDR3 DNA: TGTGCCACCAGTGAGGGGGAAGATCAGCCCCAGCATTTT

J gene: TRBJ2-3
D gene: NA
V gene: TRBV5-1
clone size: few
CDR3 protein: CASSLGTSDGTDTQYF
CDR3 DNA: TGCGCCAGCAGCTTGGGAACCTCTGACGGCACAGATACGCAGTATTTT

J gene: TRBJ1-5
D gene: TRBD1
V gene: TRBV20-1
clone size: NA
CDR3 protein: CSARTGADHPQHF
CDR3 DNA: TGCAGTGCGCGGACAGGGGCAGATCACCCCCAGCATTTT

J gene: TRBJ2-1
D gene: NA
V gene: TRBV10-3
clone size: few
CDR3 protein: CAISEGQGAYNEQFF
CDR3 DNA: TGTGCCATCAGTGAAGGGCAGGGAGCCTACAATGAGCAGTTCTTC

J gene: TRBJ2-1
D gene: NA
V gene: TRBV7-3
clone size: once
CDR3 protein: CASSTNWDYNEQFF
CDR3 DNA: TGTGCCAGCAGCACTAACTGGGACTACAATGAGCAGTTCTTC

J gene: TRBJ2-1
D gene: TRBD1
V gene: TRBV20-1
clone size: NA
CDR3 protein: CSAPGTGDYNEQFF
CDR3 DNA: TGCAGTGCTCCCGGGACAGGGGACTACAATGAGCAGTTCTTC

J gene: TRBJ1-5
D gene: NA
V gene: TRBV27
clone size: NA
CDR3 protein: CASSSRGASNQPQHF
CDR3 DNA: TGTGCCAGCAGTTCCCGGGGGGCTAGCAATCAGCCCCAGCATTTT

J gene: TRBJ2-5
D gene: NA
V gene: TRBV5-1
clone size: NA
CDR3 protein: CASSLGLFQETQYF
CDR3 DNA: TGCGCCAGCAGCTTGGGACTCTTCCAAGAGACCCAGTACTTC

J gene: TRBJ1-6
D gene: NA
V gene: TRBV12-3/TRBV12-4
clone size: NA
CDR3 protein: CASSPQVTNSPLHF
CDR3 DNA: TGTGCCAGCAGTCCACAGGTTACCAATTCACCCCTCCACTTT

J gene: TRBJ2-7
D gene: NA
V gene: TRBV18
clone size: few
CDR3 protein: CASSPSSTAYEQYF
CDR3 DNA: TGTGCCAGCTCACCTTCTTCAACAGCCTACGAGCAGTACTTC

J gene: TRBJ1-4
D gene: NA
V gene: TRBV7-2
clone size: NA
CDR3 protein: CASSLNPSGSELFF
CDR3 DNA: TGTGCCAGCAGCTTAAATCCCTCCGGGTCCGAACTGTTTTTT

J gene: TRBJ2-5
D gene: NA
V gene: TRBV5-6
clone size: NA
CDR3 protein: CASSSRGWGETQYF
CDR3 DNA: TGTGCCAGCAGCTCAAGGGGTTGGGGAGAGACCCAGTACTTC